Below are 16 T cell receptor beta chains sequenced from a single sample in a study of post-analysis software for immune sequencing data. General observations from the study: The study found TRBV5-6, TRBV5-1 and TRBV20-1 among five TRBV segments more frequent in patients than controls.

Antigens for these TCRs are unknown. TCR beta libraries were prepared from cDNA with unique molecular identifiers. TCRdb reprocessed the PCR reads with MiXCR, giving one entry per CDR3 protein. The repertoire holds more than 500,000 distinct CDR3 sequences, less than 40% seen once, with about 5.6% in the top ten. The sequenced sample consisted of blood. The receptors stem from a girl aged 2-17 years with multiple sclerosis.

This clonotype was recorded a few times. The V gene is TRBV29-1, the J gene TRBJ2-1, with 11 bases lining up with TRBD1. The germline V gene has CDR1 SQVTM and CDR2 ANQGSEA. V trimming: 7 bases; J trimming: 5 bases; junction bases outside the gene matches: 4. This CDR3 contains 13 residues. This CDR3 reads CSARDRGDNEQFF. CDR3 nucleotides: TGCAGCGCGCGGGACAGGGGGGACAATGAGCAGTTCTTC.

This clonotype was seen more than once but under ten times. V gene TRBV25-1 combines with J gene TRBJ2-5, with D possibly matching TRBD2 (5 bases). CDR3 length: 13 amino acids. V was cut by 4 bases and J by 5 bases, with 11 bases left in between. Germline assignment: CDR1 MGHDK and CDR2 SYGVNS. CDR3 DNA sequence: TGTGCCAGCAGTGTTAGCGCCTCGGAGACCCAGTACTTC. Amino acids: CASSVSASETQYF.

Ten or more counts support this clonotype. The rearrangement joins TRBV20-1 to TRBJ2-5, with D hard to call. The CDR3 is made up of 13 amino acids. The V end lost 5 bases, the J end lost 2 bases, and 12 bases lay between the germline ends. Germline CDR1 and CDR2: DFQATT and SNEGSKA (reference sequence). The CDR3 DNA reads TGCAGTGCTCGCCACGGGCAGCAAGAGACCCAGTACTTC. It specifies CSARHGQQETQYF.

This clonotype turned up a few times. V is TRBV6-1 and J is TRBJ2-7; TRBD1 or TRBD2 may be the D gene (5 bases each). CDR1 is MNHNS and CDR2 is SASEGT in the germline V gene. The CDR3 contains 16 residues. V lost 1 base to trimming and J lost 2 bases, with 15 bases between them. The CDR3 loop reads CASSEGVGAATYEQYF. Here the CDR3 DNA reads TGTGCCAGCAGTGAAGGGGTCGGGGCAGCGACCTACGAGCAGTACTTC.

This clonotype was counted only a few times. The rearrangement links TRBV7-2 to TRBJ2-4; D may be TRBD2 (5 bases). Per the germline V gene, CDR1 is SGHTA and CDR2 is FQGNSA. V lost 5 bases and J lost 6, with 11 bases in between. The CDR3 covers 13 residues. This CDR3 is CASSPGYRNIQYF. The CDR3 nucleotides are TGTGCCAGCAGCCCGGGGTACAGAAACATTCAGTACTTC. The entire variable domain, with the rest obtained from reference TRBV7-2 and TRBJ2-4, is as follows: GAGVSQSPSNKVTEKGKDVELRCDPISGHTALYWYRQSLGQGLEFLIYFQGNSAPDKSGLPSDRFSAERTGGSVSTLTIQRTQQEDSAVYLCASSPGYRNIQYFGAGTRLSVL.

This clonotype was detected a few times. The V call is TRBV6-4, the J call TRBJ2-1; TRBD2 is a possible D gene (7 bases). The V gene's germline CDR1 is MRHNA and CDR2 SNTAGT. Trimming cost V 0 bases and J 7 bases, with 10 bases left between them. The CDR3 extends over 14 amino acids. For the CDR3, the DNA is TGTGCCAGCAGTGACTCCGCGGGGGCAAATGAGCAGTTCTTC. Its protein product is CASSDSAGANEQFF.

This clonotype was detected a few times. This rearrangement joins TRBV20-1 to TRBJ2-7; TRBD2 aligns across 13 bases. Germline V CDR1 and CDR2: DFQATT, SNEGSKA (reference sequence). Unmatched junction bases numbered 3, after V lost 5 bases and J lost 2 bases. This CDR3 has 14 residues. CDR3 region: CSAAGLAGTYEQYF. CDR3 sequence (DNA): TGCAGTGCTGCGGGACTAGCGGGGACCTACGAGCAGTACTTC.

This sequence joins TRBV5-1 and TRBJ1-1; D possibly corresponds to TRBD1 (5 bases). This CDR3 region has 15 residues. The V and J ends lost 4 bases and 1 base respectively, with 14 bases between them. Per germline, CDR1 SGHRS and CDR2 YFSETQ. In DNA, the CDR3 is TGCGCCAGCAGCAACTCGACAGCTAAGAACACTGAAGCTTTCTTT. It codes for CASSNSTAKNTEAFF.

V and J are TRBV20-1 and TRBJ1-2; D unclear. The V end was cut by 2 bases, the J end by 3 bases, with 10 bases between. Germline V gene lookup returns CDR1 DFQATT and CDR2 SNEGSKA (reference sequence). The CDR3 is 13 amino acids. This chain's CDR3 is CSARLETDYGYTF. CDR3 bases: TGCAGTGCTAGATTAGAGACGGACTATGGCTACACCTTC.

V and J are TRBV7-9 and TRBJ1-3; no definite D call. The CDR3 runs 13 residues. Germline V lookup: CDR1 SEHNR, CDR2 FQNEAQ (reference sequence). V dropped 5 bases and J dropped 0 bases, with 5 bases sitting between them. The chain's CDR3 is CASSPLSGNTIYF. The CDR3 DNA reads TGTGCCAGCAGCCCTCTCTCTGGAAACACCATATATTTT.

In this sample, this clonotype turned up a few times. The chain couples TRBV7-9 to TRBJ2-3; D gene ambiguous. CDR1 SEHNR and CDR2 FQNEAQ come from the germline V gene (reference sequence). The CDR3 covers 15 residues. V was clipped by 2 bases and J by 1 base, with 10 bases between them. CDR3 sequence: CASSLFPGRTDTQYF. The CDR3 nucleotides are TGTGCCAGCAGCTTATTTCCGGGCCGCACAGATACGCAGTATTTT.

The genes are TRBV12-3 or TRBV12-4 and TRBJ2-3, with 7 bases identical to TRBD1. The length of the CDR3 is 16 residues. V trimming: 3 bases; J trimming: 2 bases; junction bases outside the gene matches: 8. The CDR3 reads CASSFGKQGVTDTQYF. In DNA form, the CDR3 reads TGTGCCAGCAGTTTTGGGAAGCAGGGGGTCACAGATACGCAGTATTTT.

In this sample, this clonotype turned up a few times. The CDR3 is CASSPFTGYEQYF. The CDR3 nucleotides read TGTGCCAGCAGCCCATTCACAGGGTACGAGCAGTACTTC. The chain is built from TRBV14 and TRBJ2-7; tentatively, D is TRBD1 (6 bases). This CDR3 spans 13 amino acids. Germline V gene lookup returns CDR1 SGHDN and CDR2 FVKESK. The V end was cut by 4 bases, the J end by 4 bases, with 11 bases between.

As regards this clonotype: A junction boundary mismatches the germline segment, possibly from a read error. The chain employs TRBV3-1 and TRBJ2-4; TRBD2 aligns across 8 bases. Germline values: CDR1 LGHDT, CDR2 YNNKEL (reference sequence). The CDR3 is 14 residues long. The CDR3 DNA follows: TGTGCCGGCAGCCAACCCTCGGGAGGGAACATTCAGTACTTC. It yields the protein CAGSQPSGGNIQYF.

The chain combines TRBV12-3 or TRBV12-4 with TRBJ2-1, with 9 bases matching TRBD2. The CDR3 consists of 15 residues. V lost 6 bases to trimming and J lost 13 bases; unmatched junction nucleotides: 16. The CDR3 bases are TGTGCCAGCAGCCCCGGGGGACTAGCCGAAGAGACCCAGTTCTTC. It specifies CASSPGGLAEETQFF.

This chain links TRBV4-1 with TRBJ1-1; D is perhaps TRBD1 (5 bases). CDR1 MGHRA and CDR2 YSYEKL come from the germline V gene. With 0 bases removed from V and 1 base from J, the gap between germline ends came to 12 bases. The CDR3 consists of 16 residues. In DNA, the CDR3 is TGCGCCAGCAGCCAAGACGTCCGCCAGGGGAACACTGAAGCTTTCTTT. Its translation is CASSQDVRQGNTEAFF.